This T cell receptor (beta chain) was sequenced in a study of blood T cells in healthy people across ages. Regarding the study as a whole: A greater number of naive CD4+ cells and higher diversity distinguished long-lived donors from aged donors.

As to this clonotype: Its antigen is currently unknown.

Each donor's blood draw was 8.5 to 10 milliliters of peripheral blood. Isolated per sample were at least 7 million PBMCs. A sample-barcoded 5' primer and a J-beta primer mix were used in a second PCR of roughly 7 to 12 cycles. One entry per CDR3 protein, called by TCRdb with MiXCR from the 5' RACE reads. The table has hundreds of thousands of distinct CDR3 sequences, approximately 48% seen once. The TCR originated in a man aged 60-69 years in good health. Sample: blood.

The CDR3 coding sequence is TGTGCCTGGAGTCCTCCTCGGGGTTTCGATGAAAAACTGTTTTTT. This translates into CAWSPPRGFDEKLFF. This chain uses TRBV30 with TRBJ1-4; D gene ambiguous. Germline CDR1 reads GTSNPN; CDR2 reads SVGIG (reference sequence). Trimming left V 2 bases short and J 6 bases short, with 16 bases between. This CDR3 contains 15 residues.